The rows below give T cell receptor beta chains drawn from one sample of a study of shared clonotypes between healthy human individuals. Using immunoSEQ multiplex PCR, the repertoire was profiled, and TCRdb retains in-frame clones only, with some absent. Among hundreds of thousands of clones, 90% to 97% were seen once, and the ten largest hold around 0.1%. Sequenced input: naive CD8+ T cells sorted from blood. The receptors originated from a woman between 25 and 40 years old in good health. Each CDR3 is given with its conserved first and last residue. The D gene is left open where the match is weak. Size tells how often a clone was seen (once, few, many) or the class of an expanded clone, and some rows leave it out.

DNA: TGCGCCAGCAGCCAGGGAGTTTCACCCCTCCACTTT
CDR3: CASSQGVSPLHF
J: TRBJ1-6
V: TRBV4-1
size: -
D: -

DNA: TGTGCCAGCAGTGAATTCGGGAGCGGGGGCATCTACGAGCAGTACTTC
CDR3: CASSEFGSGGIYEQYF
J: TRBJ2-7
V: TRBV25-1
size: -
D: TRBD2

DNA: TGCAGCGTTGAGCCCACAGGGGGCCGCCGTTATGGCTACACCTTC
CDR3: CSVEPTGGRRYGYTF
J: TRBJ1-2
V: TRBV29-1
size: once
D: TRBD1

DNA: TGCAGCGTTGAACAGTCCAACACTGAAGCTTTCTTT
CDR3: CSVEQSNTEAFF
J: TRBJ1-1
V: TRBV29-1
size: few
D: -

DNA: TGTGCCAGCAGTTTATCCGGAGTACCTGAAGCTTTCTTT
CDR3: CASSLSGVPEAFF
J: TRBJ1-1
V: TRBV27
size: -
D: -

DNA: TGTGCCAGCAGCTCCATGGATGAGCAGTTCTTC
CDR3: CASSSMDEQFF
J: TRBJ2-1
V: TRBV7-9
size: once
D: -

DNA: TGTGCCAGCAGTGTTAAAATTGCGGGGGCTGGTTATGGCTACACCTTC
CDR3: CASSVKIAGAGYGYTF
J: TRBJ1-2
V: TRBV6-1
size: once
D: -

DNA: TGTGCCAGCAGTGACGGTCTGGAGACCCAGTACTTC
CDR3: CASSDGLETQYF
J: TRBJ2-5
V: TRBV2
size: -
D: -

DNA: TGTGCCAGCAGTTTGGGGGGGGTCCAAGAGACCCAGTACTTC
CDR3: CASSLGGVQETQYF
J: TRBJ2-5
V: TRBV28
size: -
D: TRBD2

DNA: TGTGCCAGCAGCTTATCTCCAGGAGGATATTACACAGATACGCAGTATTTT
CDR3: CASSLSPGGYYTDTQYF
J: TRBJ2-3
V: TRBV7-9
size: -
D: -

DNA: TGTGCCAGCAGTTTAGGGTGGGACCCGTTTCGTAACTTC
CDR3: CASSLGWDPFRNF
J: TRBJ2-7
V: TRBV28
size: -
D: -

DNA: TGTGCCAGCAGCGTAGATGGTCATTCTGGTCAGCCCCAGCATTTT
CDR3: CASSVDGHSGQPQHF
J: TRBJ1-5
V: TRBV9
size: -
D: -

DNA: TGCGCCAGCAGGACCGACAGGGCCTCCTACGAGCAGTACTTC
CDR3: CASRTDRASYEQYF
J: TRBJ2-7
V: TRBV10-2
size: -
D: TRBD1

DNA: TGTGCCAGCAGCCCCGGGGCCGGAGAAAAACTGTTTTTT
CDR3: CASSPGAGEKLFF
J: TRBJ1-4
V: TRBV7-9
size: -
D: -

DNA: TGTGCCACAGGACAGAACACTGAAGCTTTCTTT
CDR3: CATGQNTEAFF
J: TRBJ1-1
V: TRBV6-1
size: -
D: -

DNA: TGCGCCAGCAGCCCCAGATCCGGCAGGGTAGACTATGGCTACACCTTC
CDR3: CASSPRSGRVDYGYTF
J: TRBJ1-2
V: TRBV4-1
size: -
D: -

DNA: TGTGCCAGCAGCGGGACAGGGGGGTTTGACTACACCTTC
CDR3: CASSGTGGFDYTF
J: TRBJ1-2
V: TRBV9
size: -
D: TRBD1

DNA: TGTGCCAGCATCCCCTCAGGGGGCCTGTCGGCCTATGGCTACACCTTC
CDR3: CASIPSGGLSAYGYTF
J: TRBJ1-2
V: TRBV28
size: -
D: TRBD1

DNA: TGTGCCTGGAGTGACCTGCGGGAGGCCCCCCACGAGCAGTACTTC
CDR3: CAWSDLREAPHEQYF
J: TRBJ2-7
V: TRBV30
size: -
D: TRBD2

DNA: TGTGCCAGCAGTTACGACAGGGGCACTGAAGCTTTCTTT
CDR3: CASSYDRGTEAFF
J: TRBJ1-1
V: TRBV6-5
size: -
D: TRBD1

DNA: TGTGCCAGCAGAGGGACAGCCTCCTACGAGCAGTACTTC
CDR3: CASRGTASYEQYF
J: TRBJ2-7
V: TRBV6-6
size: -
D: TRBD1

DNA: TGTGCCAGTAGTGTTGGGGCAGGGCATCCCTACGAGCAGTACTTC
CDR3: CASSVGAGHPYEQYF
J: TRBJ2-7
V: TRBV19
size: -
D: -

DNA: TGTGCCAGCAGTGCCCAGTTTGGTACCGGGGAGCTGTTTTTT
CDR3: CASSAQFGTGELFF
J: TRBJ2-2
V: TRBV6-4
size: -
D: -

DNA: TGTGCCAGCAGTTACGAGACTAGCGGTTACAATGAGCAGTTCTTC
CDR3: CASSYETSGYNEQFF
J: TRBJ2-1
V: TRBV6-6
size: -
D: TRBD2

DNA: TGTGCCAGCAGCTTGGCCGTAGAGCTAGCGGGAGCTCAGACCCAGTACTTC
CDR3: CASSLAVELAGAQTQYF
J: TRBJ2-5
V: TRBV5-6
size: -
D: TRBD2

DNA: TGTGCCAGCAGCCCTTTTTCCAATGAGCAGTTCTTC
CDR3: CASSPFSNEQFF
J: TRBJ2-1
V: TRBV13
size: -
D: -

DNA: TGTGCCAGCTCTATGGGCATCTACGAGCAGTACTTC
CDR3: CASSMGIYEQYF
J: TRBJ2-7
V: TRBV18
size: -
D: -

DNA: TGTGCCAGTAGTATCTCAGGGGCCGCTGAAGCTTTCTTT
CDR3: CASSISGAAEAFF
J: TRBJ1-1
V: TRBV19
size: once
D: -

DNA: TGTGCCAGTAGTAGTTCCCAGCGGGGGACCTACGAGCAGTACTTC
CDR3: CASSSSQRGTYEQYF
J: TRBJ2-7
V: TRBV19
size: -
D: TRBD2

DNA: TGTGCCACCAGCAGAGAGGGGGGGACAGGAGGGTACACTGAAGCTTTCTTT
CDR3: CATSREGGTGGYTEAFF
J: TRBJ1-1
V: TRBV15
size: -
D: TRBD1

DNA: TGTGCCAGAAGCTTGGAGGATTCTAACACTGAAGCTTTCTTT
CDR3: CARSLEDSNTEAFF
J: TRBJ1-1
V: TRBV5-3
size: -
D: -

DNA: TGTGCCAGCAGCCAAGAGCAGATTTACGAGCAGTACTTC
CDR3: CASSQEQIYEQYF
J: TRBJ2-7
V: TRBV4-2
size: -
D: -

DNA: TGTGCCAGCACTCTGGCGGGGATCTCGGATACGCAGTATTTT
CDR3: CASTLAGISDTQYF
J: TRBJ2-3
V: TRBV6-1
size: -
D: -

DNA: TGCAGCGTTGCCCTAGGGCGGAGCACAGATACGCAGTATTTT
CDR3: CSVALGRSTDTQYF
J: TRBJ2-3
V: TRBV29-1
size: once
D: -

DNA: TGTGCCAGCAGCCACGGGCGGACAGCCTACGAGCAGTACTTC
CDR3: CASSHGRTAYEQYF
J: TRBJ2-7
V: TRBV27
size: -
D: -

DNA: TGTGCCAGCAGCATCGGGACGCGCTACGAGCAGTACTTC
CDR3: CASSIGTRYEQYF
J: TRBJ2-7
V: TRBV11-2
size: -
D: -

DNA: TGCGCCAGCAGCGCCTCGGGACAGGGGACTGAAGCTTTCTTT
CDR3: CASSASGQGTEAFF
J: TRBJ1-1
V: TRBV5-1
size: -
D: TRBD1

DNA: TGTGCCCCAAGACAGGGAACAACCTACGAGCAGTACTTC
CDR3: CAPRQGTTYEQYF
J: TRBJ2-7
V: TRBV27
size: once
D: TRBD1

DNA: TGTGCCAGCAGTACGACAGGGGTGGAGGGCGAGACCCAGTACTTC
CDR3: CASSTTGVEGETQYF
J: TRBJ2-5
V: TRBV2
size: -
D: TRBD1

DNA: TGTGCCAGCAGCCAAGGACTAGCGAGCTCCTACGAGCAGTACTTC
CDR3: CASSQGLASSYEQYF
J: TRBJ2-7
V: TRBV4-2
size: -
D: TRBD2

DNA: TGTGTCAGCAGCGAGACAAACACTGAAGCTTTCTTT
CDR3: CVSSETNTEAFF
J: TRBJ1-1
V: TRBV5-4
size: -
D: -

DNA: TGTGCCAGCAGCTTAAGACAGGGCCACGAGCAGTACTTC
CDR3: CASSLRQGHEQYF
J: TRBJ2-7
V: TRBV7-3
size: -
D: TRBD1

DNA: TGTGCCAGCAGTCCACGCGCGGGAGCCACCTACGAGCAGTACTTC
CDR3: CASSPRAGATYEQYF
J: TRBJ2-7
V: TRBV6-5
size: -
D: TRBD2

DNA: TGCGCCAGCAGCCAAGAAATCAACTTCGAGCAGTACTTC
CDR3: CASSQEINFEQYF
J: TRBJ2-7
V: TRBV4-1
size: -
D: -

DNA: TGTGCCAGCGGCCGGACTAGCGGAACGGCAGAGACCCAGTACTTC
CDR3: CASGRTSGTAETQYF
J: TRBJ2-5
V: TRBV9
size: -
D: TRBD2

DNA: TGTGCCAGCAGCATACAGGGACGGAAATACGAGCAGTACTTC
CDR3: CASSIQGRKYEQYF
J: TRBJ2-7
V: TRBV4-2
size: -
D: -

DNA: TGCAGCGTTGTTTTAACAGGGCTCTATGGCTACACCTTC
CDR3: CSVVLTGLYGYTF
J: TRBJ1-2
V: TRBV29-1
size: -
D: -

DNA: TGTGCCAGCAGCGTAGTGGCTAGCGGGAGGGATGAGCAGTTCTTC
CDR3: CASSVVASGRDEQFF
J: TRBJ2-1
V: TRBV9
size: -
D: TRBD2

DNA: TGCGCCAGCAGCCAAGATCAATTGGCCCTAGCGACCGCTTACAATGAGCAGTTCTTC
CDR3: CASSQDQLALATAYNEQFF
J: TRBJ2-1
V: TRBV4-1
size: -
D: -

DNA: TGTGCCAGCAGCTCCCTTTACGAGCAGTACTTC
CDR3: CASSSLYEQYF
J: TRBJ2-7
V: TRBV5-7
size: -
D: -

DNA: TGTGCCAGCAGCACACCAGGGGAGGGATCCTACAATGAGCAGTTCTTC
CDR3: CASSTPGEGSYNEQFF
J: TRBJ2-1
V: TRBV13
size: -
D: -